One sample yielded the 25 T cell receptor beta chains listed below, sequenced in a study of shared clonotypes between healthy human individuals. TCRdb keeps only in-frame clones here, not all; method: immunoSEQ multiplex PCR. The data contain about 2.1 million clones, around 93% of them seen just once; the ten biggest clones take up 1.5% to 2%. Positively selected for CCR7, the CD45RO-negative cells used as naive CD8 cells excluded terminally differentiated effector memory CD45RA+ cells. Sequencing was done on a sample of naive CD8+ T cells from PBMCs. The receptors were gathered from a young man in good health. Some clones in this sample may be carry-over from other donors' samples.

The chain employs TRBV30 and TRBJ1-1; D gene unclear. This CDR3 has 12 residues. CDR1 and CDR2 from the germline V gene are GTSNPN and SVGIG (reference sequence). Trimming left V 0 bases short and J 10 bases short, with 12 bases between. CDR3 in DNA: TGTGCCTGGAGTGTACTTATAGGAGCAGCTTTCTTT. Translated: CAWSVLIGAAFF.

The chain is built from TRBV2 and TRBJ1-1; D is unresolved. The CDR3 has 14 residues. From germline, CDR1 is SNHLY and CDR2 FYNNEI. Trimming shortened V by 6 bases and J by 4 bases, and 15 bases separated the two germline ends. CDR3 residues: CASSPYQLRTEAFF. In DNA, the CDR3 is TGTGCCAGCAGCCCTTACCAACTTCGCACTGAAGCTTTCTTT.

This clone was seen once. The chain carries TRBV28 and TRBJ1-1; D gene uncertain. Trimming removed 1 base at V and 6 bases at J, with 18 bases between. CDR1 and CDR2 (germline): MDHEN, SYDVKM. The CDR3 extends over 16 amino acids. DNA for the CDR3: TGTGCCAGCAGTTTATCGGAGGGCCCTCCCAATGCTGAAGCTTTCTTT. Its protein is CASSLSEGPPNAEAFF.

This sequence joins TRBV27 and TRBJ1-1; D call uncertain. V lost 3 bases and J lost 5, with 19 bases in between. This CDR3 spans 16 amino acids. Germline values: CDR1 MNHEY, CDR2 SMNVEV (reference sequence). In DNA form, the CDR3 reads TGTGCCAGCAGTTTGTGGGCAGGTTACGGTGGGACTGAAGCTTTCTTT. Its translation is CASSLWAGYGGTEAFF.

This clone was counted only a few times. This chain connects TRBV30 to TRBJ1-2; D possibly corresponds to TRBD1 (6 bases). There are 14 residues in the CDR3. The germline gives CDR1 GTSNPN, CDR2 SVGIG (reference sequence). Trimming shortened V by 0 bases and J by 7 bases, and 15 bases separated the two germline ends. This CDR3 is CAWSVPGGRVGYTF. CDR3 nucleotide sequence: TGTGCCTGGAGTGTACCGGGGGGGCGCGTTGGCTACACCTTC.

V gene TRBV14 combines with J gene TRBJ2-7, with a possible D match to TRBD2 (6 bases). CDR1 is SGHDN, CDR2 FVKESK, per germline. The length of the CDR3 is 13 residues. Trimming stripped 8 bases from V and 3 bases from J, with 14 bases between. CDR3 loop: CASWRDACYEQYF. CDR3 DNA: TGTGCCAGCTGGCGGGACGCATGCTACGAGCAGTACTTC.

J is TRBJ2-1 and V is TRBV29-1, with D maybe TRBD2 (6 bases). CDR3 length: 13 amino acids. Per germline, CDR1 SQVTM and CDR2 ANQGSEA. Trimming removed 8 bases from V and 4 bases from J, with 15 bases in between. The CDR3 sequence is CSSGVGLYNEQFF. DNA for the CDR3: TGCAGCTCTGGGGTGGGACTTTACAATGAGCAGTTCTTC.

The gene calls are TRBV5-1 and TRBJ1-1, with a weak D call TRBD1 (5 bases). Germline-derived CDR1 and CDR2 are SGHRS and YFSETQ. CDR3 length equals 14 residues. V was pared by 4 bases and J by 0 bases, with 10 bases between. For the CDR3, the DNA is TGCGCCAGCAGCCCGGACATTTTGAACACTGAAGCTTTCTTT. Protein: CASSPDILNTEAFF.

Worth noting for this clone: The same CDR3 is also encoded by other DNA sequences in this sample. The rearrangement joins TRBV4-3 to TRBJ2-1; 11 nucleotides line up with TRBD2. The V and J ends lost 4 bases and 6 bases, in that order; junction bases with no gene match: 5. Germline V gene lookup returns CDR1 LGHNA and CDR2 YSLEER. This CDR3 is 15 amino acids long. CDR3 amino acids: CASSPGTSGSNEQFF. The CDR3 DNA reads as TGCGCCAGCAGCCCCGGGACTAGCGGAAGCAATGAGCAGTTCTTC.

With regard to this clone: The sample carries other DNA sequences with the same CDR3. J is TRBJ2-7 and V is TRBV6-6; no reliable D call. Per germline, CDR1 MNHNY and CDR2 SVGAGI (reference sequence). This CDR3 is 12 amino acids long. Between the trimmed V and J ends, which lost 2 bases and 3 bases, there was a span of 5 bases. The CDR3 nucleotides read TGTGCCAGCAGTTACCCCGGCTACGAGCAGTACTTC. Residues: CASSYPGYEQYF.

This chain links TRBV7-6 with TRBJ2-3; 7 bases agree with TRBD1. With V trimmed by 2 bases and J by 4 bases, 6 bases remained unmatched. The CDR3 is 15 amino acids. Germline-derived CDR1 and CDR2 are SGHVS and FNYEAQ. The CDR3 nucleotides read TGTGCCAGCAGCTTACCGGGACAGAGCGCAGATACGCAGTATTTT. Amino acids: CASSLPGQSADTQYF.

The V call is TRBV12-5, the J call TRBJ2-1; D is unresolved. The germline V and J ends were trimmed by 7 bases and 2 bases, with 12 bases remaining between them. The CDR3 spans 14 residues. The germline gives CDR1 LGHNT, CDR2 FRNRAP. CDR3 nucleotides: TGTGCTAGTGCTTACACAGCCCCCTACAATGAGCAGTTCTTC. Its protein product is CASAYTAPYNEQFF.

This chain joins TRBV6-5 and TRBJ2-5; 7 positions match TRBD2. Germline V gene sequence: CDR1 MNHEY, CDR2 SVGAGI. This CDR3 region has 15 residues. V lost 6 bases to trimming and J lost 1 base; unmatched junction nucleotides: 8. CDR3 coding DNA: TGTGCCAGCAGCCTCTATGGCGGGAGCCAAGAGACCCAGTACTTC. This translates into CASSLYGGSQETQYF.

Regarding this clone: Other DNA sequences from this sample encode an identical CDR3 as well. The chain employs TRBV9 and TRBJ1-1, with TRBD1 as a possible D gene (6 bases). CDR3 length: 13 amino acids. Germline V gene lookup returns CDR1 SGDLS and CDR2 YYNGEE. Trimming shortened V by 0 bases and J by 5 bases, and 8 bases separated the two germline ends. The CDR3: CASSVVRGTEAFF. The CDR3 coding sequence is TGTGCCAGCAGCGTAGTCAGGGGTACTGAAGCTTTCTTT.

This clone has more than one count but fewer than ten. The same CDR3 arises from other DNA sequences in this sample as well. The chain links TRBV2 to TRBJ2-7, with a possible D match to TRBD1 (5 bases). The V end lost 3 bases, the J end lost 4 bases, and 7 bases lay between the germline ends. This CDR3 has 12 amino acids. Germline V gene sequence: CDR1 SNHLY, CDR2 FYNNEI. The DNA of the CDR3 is TGTGCCAGCAGTGACAGGACATACGAGCAGTACTTC. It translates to CASSDRTYEQYF.

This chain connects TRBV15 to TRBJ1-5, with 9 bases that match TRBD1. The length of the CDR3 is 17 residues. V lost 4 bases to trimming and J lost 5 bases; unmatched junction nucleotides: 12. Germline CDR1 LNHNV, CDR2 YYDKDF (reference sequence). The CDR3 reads CATSNPRGDRDYQPQHF. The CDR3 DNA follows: TGTGCCACCAGCAACCCCCGCGGGGACAGGGATTATCAGCCCCAGCATTTT.

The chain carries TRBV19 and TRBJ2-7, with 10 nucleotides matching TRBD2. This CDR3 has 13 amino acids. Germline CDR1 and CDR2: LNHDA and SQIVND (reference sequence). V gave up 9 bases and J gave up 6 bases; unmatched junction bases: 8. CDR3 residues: CASLGTSDFEQYF. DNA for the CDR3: TGTGCCAGCCTCGGGACTAGCGACTTCGAGCAGTACTTC. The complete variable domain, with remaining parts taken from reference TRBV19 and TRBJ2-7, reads DGGITQSPKYLFRKEGQNVTLSCEQNLNHDAMYWYRQDPGQGLRLIYYSQIVNDFQKGDIAEGYSVSREKKESFPLTVTSAQKNPTAFYLCASLGTSDFEQYFGPGTRLTVT.

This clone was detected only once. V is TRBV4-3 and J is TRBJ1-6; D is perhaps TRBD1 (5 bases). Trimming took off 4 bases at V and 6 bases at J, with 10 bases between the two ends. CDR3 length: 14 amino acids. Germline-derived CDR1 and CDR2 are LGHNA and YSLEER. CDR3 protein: CASSPGLTNSPLHF. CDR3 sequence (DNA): TGCGCCAGCAGCCCGGGACTTACTAATTCACCCCTCCACTTT.

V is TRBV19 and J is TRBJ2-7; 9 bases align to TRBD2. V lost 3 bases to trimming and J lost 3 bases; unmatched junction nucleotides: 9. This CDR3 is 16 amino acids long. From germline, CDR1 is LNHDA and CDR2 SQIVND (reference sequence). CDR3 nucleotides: TGTGCCAGTAGTATGATTGGGCGGGAGGGGGTCTACGAGCAGTACTTC. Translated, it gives CASSMIGREGVYEQYF.

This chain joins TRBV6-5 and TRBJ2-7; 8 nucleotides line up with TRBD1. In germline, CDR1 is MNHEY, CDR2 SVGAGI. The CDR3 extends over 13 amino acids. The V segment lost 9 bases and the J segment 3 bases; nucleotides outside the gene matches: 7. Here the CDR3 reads CASSDREDYEQYF. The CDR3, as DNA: TGTGCCAGTTCGGACAGGGAGGACTACGAGCAGTACTTC.

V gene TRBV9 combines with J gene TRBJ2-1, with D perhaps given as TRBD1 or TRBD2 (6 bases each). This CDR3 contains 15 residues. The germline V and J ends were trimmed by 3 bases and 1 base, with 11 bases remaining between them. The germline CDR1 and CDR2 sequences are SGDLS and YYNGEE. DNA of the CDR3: TGTGCCAGCAGCGAGGGGGGCGGATCCTACAATGAGCAGTTCTTC. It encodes CASSEGGGSYNEQFF.

The CDR3 DNA reads TGTGCCAGCAGCTTGACTAGCGGGCTGACCTACGAGCAGTACTTC. Its protein is CASSLTSGLTYEQYF. The J gene is TRBJ2-7, the V gene TRBV7-9, with TRBD2 matching over 10 bases. The CDR3 length is 15 residues. Germline loops: CDR1 SEHNR, CDR2 FQNEAQ (reference sequence). Trimming at V came to 3 bases and at J to 2 bases, leaving 4 bases not matched to a gene.

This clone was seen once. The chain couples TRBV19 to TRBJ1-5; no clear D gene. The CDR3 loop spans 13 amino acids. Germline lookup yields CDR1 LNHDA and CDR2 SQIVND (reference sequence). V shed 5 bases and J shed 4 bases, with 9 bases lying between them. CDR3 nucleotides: TGTGCCAGTAGTTTGTCCCCGAATCAGCCCCAGCATTTT. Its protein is CASSLSPNQPQHF.

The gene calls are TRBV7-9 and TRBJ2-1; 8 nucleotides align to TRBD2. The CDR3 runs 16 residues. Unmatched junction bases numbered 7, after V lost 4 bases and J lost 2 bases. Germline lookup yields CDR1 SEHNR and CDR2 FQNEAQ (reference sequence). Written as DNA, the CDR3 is TGTGCCAGCAGCTCGACTCTAGCGGGTCCCTACAATGAGCAGTTCTTC. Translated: CASSSTLAGPYNEQFF. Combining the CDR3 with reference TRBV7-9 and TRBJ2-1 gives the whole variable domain DTGVSQNPRHKITKRGQNVTFRCDPISEHNRLYWYRQTLGQGPEFLTYFQNEAQLEKSRLLSDRFSAERPKGSFSTLEIQRTEQGDSAMYLCASSSTLAGPYNEQFFGPGTRLTVL.

The chain's CDR3 is CASSVDPGPGNTIYF. CDR3 coding DNA: TGTGCCAGCAGCGTAGACCCAGGGCCTGGAAACACCATATATTTT. This sequence joins TRBV9 and TRBJ1-3; perhaps TRBD1 as D (5 bases). Trimming took 0 bases from V and 2 from J, leaving 9 bases between them. From germline, CDR1 is SGDLS and CDR2 YYNGEE. This CDR3 region has 15 residues.